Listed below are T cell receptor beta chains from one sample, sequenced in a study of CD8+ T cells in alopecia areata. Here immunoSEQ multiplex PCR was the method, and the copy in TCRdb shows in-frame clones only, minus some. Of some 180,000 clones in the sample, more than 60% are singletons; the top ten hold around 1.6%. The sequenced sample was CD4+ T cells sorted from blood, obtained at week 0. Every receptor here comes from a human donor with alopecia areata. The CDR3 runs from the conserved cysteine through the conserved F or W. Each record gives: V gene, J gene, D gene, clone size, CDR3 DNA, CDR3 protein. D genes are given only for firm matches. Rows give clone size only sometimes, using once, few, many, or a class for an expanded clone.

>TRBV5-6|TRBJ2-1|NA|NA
TGTGCCAGCAGCTTGGCCGGTTCAGGGTGGGATGAGCAGTTCTTC
CASSLAGSGWDEQFF
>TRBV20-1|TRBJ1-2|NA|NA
TGCAGTGTCTCGCAGGGTGCCTTC
CSVSQGAF
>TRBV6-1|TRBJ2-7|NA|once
TGTGCCAGCAGTCCCGAGGGCGACGAGCAGTACTTC
CASSPEGDEQYF
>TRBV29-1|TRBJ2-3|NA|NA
TGCAGTTCCGCACAGGGCTTAAGTACAGATACGCAGTATTTT
CSSAQGLSTDTQYF
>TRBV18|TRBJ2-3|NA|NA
TGTGCCAGCTCACCAGCTAGAATAGATACGCAGTATTTT
CASSPARIDTQYF
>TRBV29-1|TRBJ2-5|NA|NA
TGCAGCGTTGAGGAGAGGGGCGGAGAGACCCAGTACTTC
CSVEERGGETQYF
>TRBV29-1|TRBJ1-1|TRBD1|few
TGCAGCGCCAGACTCCGACAGGGTCTGACTGAAGCTTTCTTT
CSARLRQGLTEAFF
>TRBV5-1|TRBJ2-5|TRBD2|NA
TGCGCCAGCGGGTATAGCGGGGCCGACCAAGAGACCCAGTACTTC
CASGYSGADQETQYF
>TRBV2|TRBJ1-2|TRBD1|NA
TGTGCCAGCAGGGACCGGACAGGGAAAGGCTACACCTTC
CASRDRTGKGYTF
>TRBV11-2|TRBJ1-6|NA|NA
TGTGCCAGCAGCCTAGTCCTCAATTCACCCCTCCACTTT
CASSLVLNSPLHF
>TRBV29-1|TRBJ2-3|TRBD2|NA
TGCAGCGTAGGCAGCGGGGATCAGTATTTT
CSVGSGDQYF
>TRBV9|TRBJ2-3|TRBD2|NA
TGTGCCAGCAGCGTAGTAAGCGGGGGGAAGATAGATACGCAGTATTTT
CASSVVSGGKIDTQYF
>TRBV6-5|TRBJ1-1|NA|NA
TGTGCCAGCACCGAAGAGGGGGACACTGAAGCTTTCTTT
CASTEEGDTEAFF
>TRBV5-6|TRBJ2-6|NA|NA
TGTGCCAGCAGCTGGACTGCCCAGCATGGGGCCAACGTCCTGACTTTC
CASSWTAQHGANVLTF
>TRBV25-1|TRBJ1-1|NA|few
TGTGCCAGCAGGGCACCGGGACGGATGAACACTGAAGCTTTCTTT
CASRAPGRMNTEAFF
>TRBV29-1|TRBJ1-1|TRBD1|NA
TGCAGCGTGAGGGGGCGTTCGGACACTGAAGCTTTCTTT
CSVRGRSDTEAFF